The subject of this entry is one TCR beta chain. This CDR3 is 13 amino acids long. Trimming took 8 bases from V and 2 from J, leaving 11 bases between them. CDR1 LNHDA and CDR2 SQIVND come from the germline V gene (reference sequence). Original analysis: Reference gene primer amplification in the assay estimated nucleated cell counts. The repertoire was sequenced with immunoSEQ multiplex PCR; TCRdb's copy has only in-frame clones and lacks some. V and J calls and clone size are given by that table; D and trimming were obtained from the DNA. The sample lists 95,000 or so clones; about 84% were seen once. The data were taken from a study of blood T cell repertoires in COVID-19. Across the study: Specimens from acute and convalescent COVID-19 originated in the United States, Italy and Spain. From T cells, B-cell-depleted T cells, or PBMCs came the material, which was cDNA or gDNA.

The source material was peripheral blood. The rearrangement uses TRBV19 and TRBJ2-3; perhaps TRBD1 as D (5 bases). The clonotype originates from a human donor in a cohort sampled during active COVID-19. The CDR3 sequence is CASETANTDTQYF. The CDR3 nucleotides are TGTGCCAGTGAGACAGCTAACACAGATACGCAGTATTTT.